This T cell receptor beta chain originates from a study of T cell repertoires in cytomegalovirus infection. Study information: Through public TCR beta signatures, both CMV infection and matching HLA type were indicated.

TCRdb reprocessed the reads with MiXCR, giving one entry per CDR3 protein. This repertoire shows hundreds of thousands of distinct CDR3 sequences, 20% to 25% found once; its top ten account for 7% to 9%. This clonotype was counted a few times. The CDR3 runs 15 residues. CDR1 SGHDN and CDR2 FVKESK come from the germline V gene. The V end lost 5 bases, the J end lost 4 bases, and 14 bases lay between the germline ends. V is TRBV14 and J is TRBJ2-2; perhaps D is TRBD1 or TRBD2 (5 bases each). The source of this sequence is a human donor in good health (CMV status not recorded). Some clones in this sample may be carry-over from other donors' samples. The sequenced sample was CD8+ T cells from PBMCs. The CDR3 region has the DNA TGTGCCAGCAGCTTCGCGCAAGGGACCACCGGGGAGCTGTTTTTT. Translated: CASSFAQGTTGELFF.